The T cell receptor (beta chain) described here comes from a study of blood T cell repertoires in COVID-19. Study information: Material from acute and convalescent COVID-19 was sourced from the United States, Italy and Spain.

Seattle patients were enrolled during active infection and followed longitudinally. Using immunoSEQ multiplex PCR, the repertoire was profiled, and TCRdb retains in-frame clones only, with some absent. The repertoire includes fewer than 700,000 clones, about 89% of them detected once, and under 8.5% sits in the top ten. The ends were cut back, 6 bases at V and 3 bases at J, with 19 bases in the middle. The CDR3 is made up of 16 amino acids. Germline V lookup: CDR1 MNHNY, CDR2 SVGAGI (reference sequence). The sequencing sample was made of peripheral blood. The sequence was collected from a woman aged 45-60 years with COVID-19, enrolled during active disease. The genes are TRBV6-6 and TRBJ2-3; D call uncertain. In DNA, the CDR3 is TGTGCCAGCAGGATGTTCGACGCACGAGGAACAGATACGCAGTATTTT. It translates to CASRMFDARGTDTQYF.